The TCR beta chain under discussion was sequenced for a study of early T cells in non-severe SARS-CoV-2 infection. Molecules of cDNA were individually given unique molecular identifiers that were attached to them. TCRdb reprocessed the 5' RACE reads via MiXCR and lists one record per CDR3 protein. The table shows tens of thousands of distinct CDR3 sequences, with approximately 6.2% occurring only once. Study results and limitations: Sequences matched to VDJdb favored anti-spike CD8 responses, while private and CD4 specificities were missed.

Many counts were recorded for this clonotype. Its target is unknown. CDR3 length: 16 amino acids. With V trimmed by 4 bases and J by 6 bases, 13 bases remained unmatched. Germline values: CDR1 SGHVS, CDR2 FNYEAQ. The chain combines TRBV7-6 with TRBJ1-2, with 8 bases aligning to TRBD1. The sample consisted of whole blood, taken at baseline. The receptor was isolated from an adult who was a healthcare worker with PCR-confirmed SARS-CoV-2 infection or an uninfected control (not recorded which). The CDR3 nucleotides read TGTGCCAGCAGCTCCGATCGGACAGGGTATTTCGATGGCTACACCTTC. Translating it yields CASSSDRTGYFDGYTF.